One sample yielded the 16 T cell receptor beta chains listed below, sequenced in a study of control samples from healthy donors and cancer patients. This table comes from immunoSEQ multiplex PCR, and its TCRdb copy is limited to in-frame clones, with some not included. Here the sample spans about 180,000 clones, around 89% being singletons. The source material was blood. Receptors were obtained from a woman between 45 and 65 years old in good health.

The gene calls are TRBV7-8 and TRBJ1-2, with D possibly TRBD1 on 6 matching bases. Trimming removed 5 bases from V and 7 bases from J, with 20 bases in between. From germline, CDR1 is SGHVS and CDR2 FQNEAQ. This CDR3 is built from 15 residues. The CDR3 DNA sequence: TGTGCCAGCAGCGATTTGACAGGAGACGCGAGTGGCTACACCTTC. Encoded protein: CASSDLTGDASGYTF.

This clone was seen only once. This sequence joins TRBV10-3 and TRBJ1-6; maybe TRBD1 (5 bases). The ends were cut back, 10 bases at V and 7 bases at J, with 20 bases in the middle. This CDR3 has 15 amino acids. Germline V gene data show CDR1 as ENHRY and CDR2 as SYGVKD. CDR3 DNA: TGTGCCAACAAGAGGTCGGGGGTCTCCAATTCACCCCTCCACTTT. It encodes CANKRSGVSNSPLHF.

The V call is TRBV7-2, the J call TRBJ2-7; TRBD2 matches 7 bases. The CDR3 extends over 16 amino acids. Germline loops: CDR1 SGHTA, CDR2 FQGNSA. V trimming: 8 bases; J trimming: 2 bases; junction bases outside the gene matches: 15. The CDR3 reads CASGREGRGGTYEQYF. The CDR3 DNA reads as TGTGCCAGCGGCCGTGAGGGGAGGGGCGGTACCTACGAGCAGTACTTC.

This sequence joins TRBV11-2 and TRBJ1-1; D perhaps matches TRBD1 (5 bases). V lost 3 bases and J lost 0, with 5 bases in between. Germline V CDR1 and CDR2: SGHAT, FQNNGV. This CDR3 is 13 amino acids long. CDR3 sequence (DNA): TGTGCCAGCAGCTTGGACATGAACACTGAAGCTTTCTTT. It encodes CASSLDMNTEAFF.

About this clone itself: The CDR3 end shows no conserved phenylalanine or tryptophan, and so a read error is likely. Because the CDR3's place on the DNA is in doubt, the DNA is left out and the CDR3 is given as listed by TCRdb. This chain connects TRBV27 to TRBJ1-4. The CDR3 is 11 amino acids long, termini counted. Looked up from germline, CDR1 is MNHEY and CDR2 is SMNVEV (reference sequence). CDR3 in amino acids: CASSPTEGFRI.

V usage is TRBV20-1 and J usage is TRBJ1-2; no firm D call. V was pared by 6 bases and J by 3 bases, with 8 bases between. This CDR3 comprises 11 residues. Germline loops: CDR1 DFQATT, CDR2 SNEGSKA (reference sequence). CDR3 in amino acids: CSAQRDYGYTF. As DNA, the CDR3 is TGCAGTGCCCAAAGGGACTATGGCTACACCTTC.

This rearrangement joins TRBV18 to TRBJ2-3; a weak D match, TRBD2 (5 bases). CDR1 and CDR2 from the germline V gene are KGHSH and LQKENI. The V and J ends lost 4 bases and 0 bases respectively, with 17 bases between them. The CDR3 is 17 amino acids. The CDR3 sequence is CASSRATSGPSTDTQYF. CDR3 coding DNA: TGTGCCAGCTCACGGGCTACGAGCGGACCTAGCACAGATACGCAGTATTTT.

The chain couples TRBV5-4 to TRBJ2-7; a possible D gene is TRBD1 (6 bases). The length of the CDR3 is 16 residues. Germline CDR1 is SGHNT and CDR2 is YYREEE (reference sequence). V gave up 4 bases and J gave up 1 base, with 18 bases separating them. As DNA, the CDR3 is TGTGCCAGCAGCCCTGGTTCGGGACACCTTTCCTACGAGCAGTACTTC. Amino acids: CASSPGSGHLSYEQYF.

The CDR3 DNA sequence: TGCGCCAGCAGTGAAGAAAAAAATAAGGGGGGCACCGAGGGAAACACCATATATTTT. Translation gives CASSEEKNKGGTEGNTIYF. The chain couples TRBV10-1 to TRBJ1-3; TRBD1 might be the D (6 bases). This CDR3 comprises 19 residues. Trimming took 3 bases from V and 4 from J, leaving 25 bases between them. Germline-derived CDR1 and CDR2 are WNHNN and SYGVQD (reference sequence).

V and J are TRBV3-1 (or the pseudogene TRBV3-2) and TRBJ2-2, with 10 bases matching TRBD2. Germline CDR1 and CDR2: LGHDT and YNNKEL (reference sequence). Unmatched junction bases numbered 12, after V lost 6 bases and J lost 2 bases. The CDR3 covers 18 residues. DNA of the CDR3: TGTGCCAGCAGACCCCCCGCTAGCGGGGGTCTCAACACCGGGGAGCTGTTTTTT. As protein: CASRPPASGGLNTGELFF.

V gene TRBV5-1 combines with J gene TRBJ2-5; 7 bases map to TRBD1. Germline assignment: CDR1 SGHRS and CDR2 YFSETQ. With 0 bases clipped from V and 5 bases from J, the junction kept 4 bases outside the gene matches. The CDR3 length is 14 residues. The CDR3 coding sequence is TGCGCCAGCAGCTTGGGGGACAGTTCGGAGACCCAGTACTTC. Its protein is CASSLGDSSETQYF.

V gene TRBV19 combines with J gene TRBJ1-1, with D unclear. CDR3 length equals 14 residues. V was cut by 1 base and J by 5 bases, with 11 bases left in between. Germline CDR1 reads LNHDA; CDR2 reads SQIVND (reference sequence). In DNA, the CDR3 is TGTGCCAGTAGTATAGCAACAATCCGGACTGAAGCTTTCTTT. Translated, it gives CASSIATIRTEAFF.

This clone was found a few times. This rearrangement joins TRBV19 to TRBJ1-4; 7 bases map to TRBD1. The CDR3 totals 12 residues. J gave up 14 bases and V 1 base, and 4 bases lay outside the gene matches. In germline, CDR1 is LNHDA, CDR2 SQIVND (reference sequence). The CDR3 DNA sequence: TGTGCCAGTAGTATAGTCAGGGGGAGCCTGTTTTTT. Amino acids: CASSIVRGSLFF.

This clone was counted a single time. J is TRBJ1-1 and V is TRBV18; 12 nucleotides align to TRBD1. V trimming: 10 bases; J trimming: 4 bases; junction bases outside the gene matches: 13. The germline V gene has CDR1 KGHSH and CDR2 LQKENI. CDR3 size: 16 residues. Here the CDR3 reads CATMKGQGAGGTEAFF. The DNA for the CDR3 is TGTGCCACTATGAAGGGACAGGGGGCTGGGGGCACTGAAGCTTTCTTT.

Note on this clone: The sample holds other DNA sequences that translate to the same CDR3. The rearrangement links TRBV18 to TRBJ2-5; 13 positions match TRBD2. The CDR3 totals 15 residues. CDR1 is KGHSH and CDR2 is LQKENI in the germline V gene. Trimming took 3 bases from V and 2 from J; bases not matched to a gene: 0. The chain's CDR3 is CASSPGLAGQETQYF. CDR3 nucleotide sequence: TGTGCCAGCTCACCGGGACTAGCGGGGCAAGAGACCCAGTACTTC. Using reference TRBV18 and TRBJ2-5 for the parts outside the CDR3, the full variable domain is NAGVMQNPRHLVRRRGQEARLRCSPMKGHSHVYWYRQLPEEGLKFMVYLQKENIIDESGMPKERFSAEFPKEGPSILRIQQVVRGDSAAYFCASSPGLAGQETQYFGPGTRLLVL.

The chain joins TRBV28 to TRBJ2-7; perhaps TRBD2 as D (6 bases). This CDR3 spans 16 amino acids. The V end was cut by 2 bases, the J end by 0 bases, with 14 bases between. Germline V gene data show CDR1 as MDHEN and CDR2 as SYDVKM. The CDR3 loop reads CASSLPRTTPSYEQYF. The CDR3 DNA reads TGTGCCAGCAGTTTACCCCGGACTACGCCCTCCTACGAGCAGTACTTC. Supplemented by reference TRBV28 and TRBJ2-7, the full variable domain reads DVKVTQSSRYLVKRTGEKVFLECVQDMDHENMFWYRQDPGLGLRLIYFSYDVKMKEKGDIPEGYSVSREKKERFSLILESASTNQTSMYLCASSLPRTTPSYEQYFGPGTRLTVT.